This TCR beta chain was captured in a study of cytomegalovirus exposure and HLA in healthy donors (dated by TCRdb to 2015 to 2018). Study-wide context: A later analysis indicated that the 120 or so validation repertoires were generated on the platform also employed for the roughly 730 repertoires of the first cohort. The study was designed to test whether signatures of past pathogen exposure could be identified by cataloging public T cell receptors. Along with the approximately 670-subject first cohort, a separate validation cohort of more than 90 different subjects was used. To predict cytomegalovirus infection status, the study brought together high-throughput TCR immunosequencing, statistical association of individual TCRs with disease status, and machine learning. Summary of the overall study and its limitations: In vitro tests confirmed that a few of the cytomegalovirus-associated TCR beta chains recognize cytomegalovirus antigens. Most TCR sequences were seen in very few donors, while some public TCRs were found in many individuals. In both the original and validation cohorts, the classifier was reported to diagnose cytomegalovirus status with high specificity and sensitivity. A total of about 180 TCR beta chains were listed by the study as associated with cytomegalovirus. It was suggested by the authors that the approach could potentially be generalized to other disease states and immunological phenotypes. Subsequent analysis determined that TCRs grouped into clusters in the first cohort also showed a tendency toward co-occurrence across the roughly 120 validation repertoires, and 94% of cluster scores exceeded 0. All 120 or so repertoires were used to score co-occurrence in the validation cohort in a later analysis, because that analysis had no HLA typing for the cohort.

The CDR3 covers 14 residues, taking in both the cysteine and the phenylalanine. This entry keeps only the CDR3 DNA: 42 bases, framed from base 1. The trim is 6 bases for V and 0 bases for J, with a gap of 10 bases between the germline ends. For CDR1 and CDR2, the germline V gene lists SGHNT and YENEEA. The library was built by means of the immunoSEQ multiplex PCR assay. Under the source paper's analysis protocol: To diagnose cytomegalovirus status from the catalog of TCR beta chain sequences, a statistical classification framework was built. TCRdb re-hosts the immuneACCESS table, in-frame sequences only. Its copies lack some clones; in the studies checked, an unresolved V gene accounts for under half of them, and the cause for the rest is not known. The V and J calls and clone size were taken over from that table, and D and trimming were inferred from the DNA. For this sample there are about 120,000 clones; approximately 95% appear just once. The top ten clonotypes cover less than 2% of the sample.

As to this clone: Its antigen remains undetermined. Per-base quality was not reported, and no clone a single base away is much larger than it.

The donors belonged to the validation cohort of about 130 subjects, which was separate from the roughly 670-subject first cohort. The clonotype originates from a man aged 18 to 30 in good health and CMV-seronegative. The chain uses TRBV11-3 and TRBJ2-3, with no confidently assigned D gene. Sequenced input: PBMCs. This receptor has the CDR3 CASRGRTSTDTQYF. In nucleotides, the sequence is TGTGCCAGCAGGGGCAGAACTAGCACAGATACGCAGTATTTT.